One sample yielded the 13 T cell receptor beta chains listed below, sequenced in a study of regulatory T cells in long-lasting Graves disease. Time point noted: persistent/refractory GD, antithyroid drugs over 5 years with positive TRAb. RNA from PBMCs was the source of the TCR library. Through Arm-PCR of CDR3 regions and iRepertoire HTBI primers, TCR beta libraries were built. TCRdb recomputed calls from the multiplex PCR reads with MiXCR, one row per CDR3 protein. The table lists approximately 400,000 distinct CDR3 sequences, roughly 25% of them singletons. The starting material was peripheral blood mononuclear cells (PBMCs), obtained when the disease was refractory, from a patient treated with antithyroid drugs. The origin of the receptors is a middle-aged woman with Graves disease.

The J gene is TRBJ2-5, the V gene TRBV4-1; D tentatively reads TRBD1 or TRBD2 (5 bases each). This CDR3 region has 14 residues. CDR1 and CDR2 from the germline V gene are MGHRA and YSYEKL. Between the trimmed V and J ends, which lost 1 base and 9 bases, there was a span of 15 bases. Here the CDR3 reads CASSQVVGLGAQYF. In DNA form, the CDR3 reads TGCGCCAGCAGCCAAGTAGTGGGGCTCGGGGCCCAGTACTTC.

This clonotype has only a few counts. The V gene is TRBV7-9, the J gene TRBJ2-7; D might be TRBD2 (6 bases). The germline V gene encodes CDR1 SEHNR and CDR2 FQNEAQ (reference sequence). This CDR3 is built from 14 residues. The V end lost 6 bases, the J end lost 1 base, and 13 bases lay between the germline ends. Written as DNA, the CDR3 is TGTGCCAGCAGAGGACTCAGCGGGTCCTACGAGCAGTACTTC. Amino acid sequence: CASRGLSGSYEQYF.

J is TRBJ2-2 and V is TRBV20-1; the match to TRBD1 covers 9 bases. V dropped 2 bases and J dropped 6; count of bases not matched to a gene: 4. Germline V gene sequence: CDR1 DFQATT, CDR2 SNEGSKA (reference sequence). This CDR3 has 14 amino acids. The CDR3 reads CSARSGQGPGELFF. For the CDR3, the DNA is TGCAGTGCTAGATCGGGACAGGGCCCCGGGGAGCTGTTTTTT.

The gene calls are TRBV28 and TRBJ2-5, with 7 bases aligning to TRBD1. From germline, CDR1 is MDHEN and CDR2 SYDVKM. This CDR3 region has 15 residues. Trimming cost V 3 bases and J 2 bases; bases outside gene matches: 6. The CDR3 DNA reads TGTGCCAGCAGTTTCGGGGCGACAGGGCAAGAGACCCAGTACTTC. This sequence encodes CASSFGATGQETQYF.

This clonotype has ten or more counts. J is TRBJ2-7 and V is TRBV6-1; TRBD2 matches at 8 bases. Unmatched junction bases numbered 12, after V lost 2 bases and J lost 3 bases. The CDR3 consists of 17 residues. Per germline, CDR1 MNHNS and CDR2 SASEGT. CDR3 in amino acids: CASSEFPPAGGLYEQYF. The CDR3 region has the DNA TGTGCCAGCAGTGAATTCCCCCCCGCGGGAGGCCTCTACGAGCAGTACTTC.

V is TRBV27 and J is TRBJ2-7; D unclear. The CDR3 extends over 13 amino acids. Germline assignment: CDR1 MNHEY and CDR2 SMNVEV (reference sequence). Trimming removed 6 bases at V and 5 bases at J, with 14 bases between. The CDR3 spells CASSTRWANEQYF. DNA of the CDR3: TGTGCCAGCAGCACCCGCTGGGCTAACGAGCAGTACTTC.

The V call is TRBV7-9, the J call TRBJ1-6; D is possibly TRBD1 (5 bases). CDR1 and CDR2 from the germline V gene are SEHNR and FQNEAQ (reference sequence). The CDR3 loop spans 15 amino acids. The germline V and J ends were trimmed by 9 bases and 1 base, with 13 bases remaining between them. The CDR3 protein is CASSTQGSYNSPLHF. In DNA form, the CDR3 reads TGTGCCAGTTCCACCCAGGGATCCTATAATTCACCCCTCCACTTT.

The chain uses TRBV7-9 and TRBJ1-1; D gene unclear. Germline-derived CDR1 and CDR2 are SEHNR and FQNEAQ (reference sequence). The CDR3 loop spans 13 amino acids. Trimming removed 0 bases at V and 10 bases at J, with 12 bases between. In DNA form, the CDR3 reads TGTGCCAGCAGCTTAGCGGCGGGAGCGGTAGCTTTCTTT. Its protein product is CASSLAAGAVAFF.

The chain carries TRBV19 and TRBJ1-2; D unresolved. The germline CDR1 and CDR2 sequences are LNHDA and SQIVND (reference sequence). Trimming pared 5 bases from V and 2 bases from J, leaving 12 bases between. The CDR3 runs 14 residues. The CDR3 region has the DNA TGTGCCAGTAGTGACACCTCAAGGAACTATGGCTACACCTTC. Its protein product is CASSDTSRNYGYTF.

This clonotype was counted many times. The chain employs TRBV5-5 and TRBJ2-7; D unresolved. CDR1 SGHKS and CDR2 YYEKEE come from the germline V gene (reference sequence). The V and J ends lost 0 bases and 6 bases respectively, with 16 bases between them. The CDR3 totals 15 residues. This CDR3 reads CASSLEFLTLTEQYF. The CDR3 DNA sequence: TGTGCCAGCAGCTTGGAGTTCCTCACCCTCACCGAGCAGTACTTC.

This clonotype was seen more than once but under ten times. The genes are TRBV20-1 and TRBJ2-4; the match to TRBD2 covers 8 bases. Per the germline V gene, CDR1 is DFQATT and CDR2 is SNEGSKA (reference sequence). CDR3 length: 17 residues. J was trimmed by 4 bases and V by 6 bases; bases with no gene match: 17. This CDR3 is CSARAGVGSGRKNIQYF. As DNA, the CDR3 is TGCAGTGCCCGAGCGGGGGTGGGCAGCGGGAGAAAAAACATTCAGTACTTC.

This clonotype showed up many times. The chain employs TRBV28 and TRBJ1-2; TRBD1 matches 10 bases. Germline loops: CDR1 MDHEN, CDR2 SYDVKM. Trimming removed 6 bases from V and 6 bases from J; junction bases left unmatched: 7. The CDR3 totals 14 residues. This chain's CDR3 is CASSDRQGADGYTF. CDR3 DNA sequence: TGTGCCAGCAGCGACAGACAGGGGGCGGATGGCTACACCTTC.

This clonotype was seen only a few times. The chain employs TRBV7-2 and TRBJ2-3, with 10 positions matching TRBD2. Trimming removed 5 bases from V and 2 bases from J; junction bases left unmatched: 7. From germline, CDR1 is SGHTA and CDR2 FQGNSA. This CDR3 contains 16 residues. The CDR3 reads CASSIPSGRPTDTQYF. CDR3 nucleotide sequence: TGTGCCAGCAGCATCCCTAGCGGGAGACCCACAGATACGCAGTATTTT.